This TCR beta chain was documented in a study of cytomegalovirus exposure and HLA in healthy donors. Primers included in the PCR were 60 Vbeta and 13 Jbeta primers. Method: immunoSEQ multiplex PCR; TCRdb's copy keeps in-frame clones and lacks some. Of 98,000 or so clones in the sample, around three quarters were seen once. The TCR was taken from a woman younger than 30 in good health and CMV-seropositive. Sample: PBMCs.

CDR3 bases: TGTGCCAGCAGTATCGGGATGCCGACCGGGGAGCTGTTTTTT. It is translated as CASSIGMPTGELFF. J is TRBJ2-2 and V is TRBV7-9; a weak D match, TRBD2 (5 bases). Per germline, CDR1 SEHNR and CDR2 FQNEAQ (reference sequence). Trimming took off 6 bases at V and 5 bases at J, with 13 bases between the two ends. The CDR3 covers 14 residues. The full variable domain, in which reference TRBV7-9 and TRBJ2-2 provide the parts outside the CDR3, is DTGVSQNPRHKITKRGQNVTFRCDPISEHNRLYWYRQTLGQGPEFLTYFQNEAQLEKSRLLSDRFSAERPKGSFSTLEIQRTEQGDSAMYLCASSIGMPTGELFFGEGSRLTVL.